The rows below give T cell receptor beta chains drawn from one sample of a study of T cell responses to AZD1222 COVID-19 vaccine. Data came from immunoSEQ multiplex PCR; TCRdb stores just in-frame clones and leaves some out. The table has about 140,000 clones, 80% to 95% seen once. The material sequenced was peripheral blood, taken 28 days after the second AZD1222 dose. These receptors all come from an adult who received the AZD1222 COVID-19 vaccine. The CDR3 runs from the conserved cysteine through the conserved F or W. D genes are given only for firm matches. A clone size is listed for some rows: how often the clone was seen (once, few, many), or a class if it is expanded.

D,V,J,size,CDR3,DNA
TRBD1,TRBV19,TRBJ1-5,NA,CASTQDRQPQHF,TGTGCCAGTACCCAGGACAGGCAGCCCCAGCATTTT
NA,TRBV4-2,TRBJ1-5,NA,CASSQDQEQPQHF,TGTGCCAGCAGCCAAGATCAGGAGCAGCCCCAGCATTTT
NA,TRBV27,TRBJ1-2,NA,CASSFSGVNYGYTF,TGTGCCAGCAGTTTCTCGGGAGTCAACTATGGCTACACCTTC
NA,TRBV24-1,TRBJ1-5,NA,CATSDSSAGPINQPQHF,TGTGCCACCAGTGATTCGTCCGCCGGGCCTATCAATCAGCCCCAGCATTTT
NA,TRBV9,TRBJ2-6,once,CASSVSSGANVLTF,TGTGCCAGCAGCGTCAGCTCTGGGGCCAACGTCCTGACTTTC
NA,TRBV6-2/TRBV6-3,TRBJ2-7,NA,CASSYVTGYEQYF,TGTGCCAGCAGTTACGTAACAGGCTACGAGCAGTACTTC
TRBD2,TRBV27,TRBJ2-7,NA,CASRPGLAAYEQYF,TGTGCCAGCAGACCGGGACTAGCGGCTTACGAGCAGTACTTC
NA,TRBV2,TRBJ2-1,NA,CASSEGRGLGEQFF,TGTGCCAGCAGTGAAGGCCGGGGGTTGGGTGAGCAGTTCTTC
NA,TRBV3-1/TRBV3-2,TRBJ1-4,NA,CASSHNLGFLFF,TGTGCCAGCAGCCACAACCTGGGGTTTCTGTTTTTT
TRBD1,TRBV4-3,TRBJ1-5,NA,CASSQGGTGGYQPQHF,TGCGCCAGCAGCCAAGGGGGTACAGGGGGCTATCAGCCCCAGCATTTT
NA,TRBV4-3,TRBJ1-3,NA,CASSPEAGNTIYF,TGCGCCAGCAGCCCAGAAGCGGGGAACACCATATATTTT
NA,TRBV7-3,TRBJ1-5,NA,CASSLGPVGVQPQHF,TGTGCCAGCAGCTTAGGGCCGGTAGGGGTTCAGCCCCAGCATTTT
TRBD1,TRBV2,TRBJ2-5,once,CASRGQFSQETQYF,TGTGCCAGCAGGGGACAGTTCAGCCAAGAGACCCAGTACTTC
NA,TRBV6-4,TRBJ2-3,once,CASRAWPTDTQYF,TGTGCCAGCAGGGCCTGGCCCACAGATACGCAGTATTTT
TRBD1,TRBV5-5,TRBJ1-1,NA,CASSTGVRTEAFF,TGTGCCAGCAGCACAGGGGTACGGACTGAAGCTTTCTTT
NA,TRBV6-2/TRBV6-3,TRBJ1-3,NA,CASSTRTDPGNTIYF,TGTGCCAGCAGTACTCGGACGGATCCTGGAAACACCATATATTTT
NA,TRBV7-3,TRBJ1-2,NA,CASSAAGRKGGYTF,TGTGCCAGCAGCGCGGCCGGGCGGAAAGGAGGCTACACCTTC
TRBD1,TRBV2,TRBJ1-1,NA,CASSGEGQGAAFF,TGTGCCAGCAGTGGGGAGGGACAGGGAGCAGCTTTCTTT
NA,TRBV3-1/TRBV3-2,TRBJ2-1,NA,CASGLGRYEQFF,TGTGCCAGCGGACTGGGACGGTATGAGCAGTTCTTC
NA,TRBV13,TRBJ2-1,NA,CASARWGLNEQFF,TGTGCCAGCGCCCGGTGGGGGCTTAATGAGCAGTTCTTC
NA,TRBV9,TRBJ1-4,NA,CASSATSTGYAHEKLFF,TGTGCCAGCAGCGCCACATCAACAGGGTACGCTCATGAAAAACTGTTTTTT
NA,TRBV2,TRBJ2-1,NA,CASSEMGQGNNEQFF,TGTGCCAGCAGTGAGATGGGGCAAGGGAACAATGAGCAGTTCTTC
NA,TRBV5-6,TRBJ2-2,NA,CASSRVGGELFF,TGTGCCAGCAGCAGAGTCGGGGGGGAGCTGTTTTTT
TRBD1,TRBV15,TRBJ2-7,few,CATRPRTGKYEQYF,TGTGCCACCAGACCCAGGACAGGGAAATACGAGCAGTACTTC
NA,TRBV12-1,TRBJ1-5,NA,CASSFRDGDQPQHF,TGTGCCAGCAGCTTCCGGGACGGTGATCAGCCCCAGCATTTT
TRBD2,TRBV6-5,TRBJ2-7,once,CASSYGLAGPRYEQYF,TGTGCCAGCAGTTACGGACTAGCGGGACCCCGTTACGAGCAGTACTTC
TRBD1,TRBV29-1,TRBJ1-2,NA,CSVDETQGNYGYTF,TGCAGCGTTGATGAAACACAGGGGAACTATGGCTACACCTTC
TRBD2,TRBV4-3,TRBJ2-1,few,CASREGLAGDYEQFF,TGCGCCAGCCGGGAGGGACTAGCGGGGGACTATGAGCAGTTCTTC
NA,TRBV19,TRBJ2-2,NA,CASPRGTGELFF,TGTGCCAGCCCGAGGGGTACCGGGGAGCTGTTTTTT
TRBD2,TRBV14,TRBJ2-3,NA,CASSQDSGLVAGGIVQYF,TGTGCCAGCAGCCAAGATTCGGGGCTGGTAGCGGGGGGAATAGTGCAGTATTTT
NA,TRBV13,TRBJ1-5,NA,CASSSARNQPQHF,TGTGCCAGCAGCTCAGCAAGGAATCAGCCCCAGCATTTT
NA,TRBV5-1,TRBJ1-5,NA,CASSLEGGGNQPQHF,TGCGCCAGCAGCTTGGAGGGTGGGGGTAATCAGCCCCAGCATTTT
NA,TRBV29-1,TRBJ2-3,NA,CSGGRSTDTQYF,TGCAGCGGAGGGAGGAGCACAGATACGCAGTATTTT
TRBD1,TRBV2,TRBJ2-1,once,CASSALGQGYDEQFF,TGTGCCAGCAGTGCTTTGGGACAGGGGTACGATGAGCAGTTCTTC
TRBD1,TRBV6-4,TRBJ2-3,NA,CASSDSRTGVDTQYF,TGTGCCAGCAGTGACTCACGGACAGGGGTAGATACGCAGTATTTT
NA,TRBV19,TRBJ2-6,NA,CATGRPSLPNVLTF,TGTGCCACGGGACGTCCCTCGCTACCCAACGTCCTGACTTTC
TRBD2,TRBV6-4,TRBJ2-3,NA,CASGAGGADTQYF,TGTGCCAGCGGGGCGGGAGGAGCAGATACGCAGTATTTT
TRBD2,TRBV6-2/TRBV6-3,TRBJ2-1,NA,CASSYLSTSGSIRSYNEQFF,TGTGCCAGCAGTTATCTTTCGACTAGCGGGAGCATAAGGTCCTACAATGAGCAGTTCTTC
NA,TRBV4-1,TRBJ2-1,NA,CASSQTFNEQFF,TGCGCCAGCAGCCAAACGTTCAATGAGCAGTTCTTC
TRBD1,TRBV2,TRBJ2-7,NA,CASSERTGVYYEQYF,TGTGCCAGCAGTGAAAGGACAGGGGTGTACTACGAGCAGTACTTC